The rows below give T cell receptor beta chains drawn from one sample of a study of blood T cell repertoires in COVID-19. Assay: immunoSEQ multiplex PCR; the TCRdb copy retains only in-frame clones and omits some. The sample includes 150,000 to 160,000 clones, more than 80% of them seen just once. The sequencing input was peripheral blood. The receptor source for this set is a man between 50 and 59 years old with acute or convalescent COVID-19. The CDR3 runs from the conserved cysteine through the conserved F or W. A D gene is named only where the DNA matches it firmly. Clone sizes are given selectively: once, few, many, or a class where the clone is expanded.

. TRBJ1-1 TRBV7-8 . TGTGCCAGCAGCTTAACGGGGTTGGTGAACACTGAAGCTTTCTTT CASSLTGLVNTEAFF
. TRBJ1-3 TRBV5-1 . TGCGCCAGCAGCCTAACAGGGACCGGAAACACCATATATTTT CASSLTGTGNTIYF
. TRBJ1-6 TRBV6-4 . TGTGCCAGCAGTGACGGGGCAGCTTCCAGCTCACCCCTCCACTTT CASSDGAASSSPLHF
. TRBJ2-7 TRBV29-1 TRBD1 TGCAGCGTATCCCTCGGGACAGGGGGCTTAGAAGAGCAGTACTTC CSVSLGTGGLEEQYF
few TRBJ1-3 TRBV7-8 TRBD1 TGTGCCAGCAGCCTCAGACCCGGGACAGTCTCTGGAAACACCATATATTTT CASSLRPGTVSGNTIYF
. TRBJ1-2 TRBV7-9 TRBD1 TGTGCCAGCAGCCCCGGACAGGCGACTAACTATGGCTACACCTTC CASSPGQATNYGYTF
once TRBJ1-5 TRBV15 TRBD1 TGTGCCACCAGCGGAGACAGGGATAGTAGCAATCAGCCCCAGCATTTT CATSGDRDSSNQPQHF
. TRBJ2-2 TRBV5-1 . TGCGCCAGCAGCTTGGAGTTCCCGGGGATACCGAACACCGGGGAGCTGTTTTTT CASSLEFPGIPNTGELFF
. TRBJ2-5 TRBV5-1 TRBD2 TGCGCCAGCAGCTTGGCCCCAACTAGCGGGAGTGGAGAGACCCAGTACTTC CASSLAPTSGSGETQYF
. TRBJ2-1 TRBV5-1 . TGCGCCAGCAGCACCCGACTACCGGGTGAGCAGTTCTTC CASSTRLPGEQFF
. TRBJ2-5 TRBV13 . TGTGCCAGCAGCTTATTGGGGGGTACACCGGACCAAGAGACCCAGTACTTC CASSLLGGTPDQETQYF
. TRBJ2-2 TRBV6-4 . TGTGCCAGCAGTGTTTTAGCGAACACCGGGGAGCTGTTTTTT CASSVLANTGELFF
few TRBJ1-4 TRBV28 TRBD1 TGTGCCAGCAGGGGAGGGACAGGGATTGAAAAACTGTTTTTT CASRGGTGIEKLFF
once TRBJ1-6 TRBV9 . TGTGCCAGCAGCGTAGGATCCAGCTCCTATAATTCACCCCTCCACTTT CASSVGSSSYNSPLHF
. TRBJ1-2 TRBV3-1/TRBV3-2 . TGTGCCAGCAGCCCCCGGGACATCAACTATGGCTACACCTTC CASSPRDINYGYTF
. TRBJ1-1 TRBV27 TRBD1 TGTGCCAGCAGCATTATACCGACAGGGGGCGGAACTGAAGCTTTCTTT CASSIIPTGGGTEAFF
. TRBJ2-1 TRBV19 TRBD2 TGTGCCAGTAGTATCCTCTCCGGGACTAGCGGTGACAATGAGCAGTTCTTC CASSILSGTSGDNEQFF
. TRBJ1-5 TRBV7-2 TRBD1 TGTGCCAGCAGCACGTCCGGGACAGGGGGGAGCAATCAGCCCCAGCATTTT CASSTSGTGGSNQPQHF
few TRBJ1-1 TRBV7-2 . TGTGCCAGCAGCTTAAAGGGGATCACAAACACTGAAGCTTTCTTT CASSLKGITNTEAFF
. TRBJ1-2 TRBV5-4 . TGTGCCAGCAGCTTGGGACAGACCGTCACGGGCTACACCTTC CASSLGQTVTGYTF
. TRBJ1-1 TRBV27 TRBD1 TGTGCCAGCACCTCCCGGGACAGGGAAGCTTTCTTT CASTSRDREAFF
. TRBJ2-2 TRBV28 . TGTGCCAGCAGTACCATCGGGGTCACCGGGGAGCTGTTTTTT CASSTIGVTGELFF
. TRBJ1-3 TRBV6-5 TRBD1 TGTGCCAGCAGCCCGGGACAGGGCAACACCATATATTTT CASSPGQGNTIYF
once TRBJ1-5 TRBV2 . TGTGCCAGCAGTTTTCAGGGAAGGGATCAGCCCCAGCATTTT CASSFQGRDQPQHF
. TRBJ2-1 TRBV6-2/TRBV6-3 . TGTGCCAGCAGTTACTCGAGCGAACCGGCGGGGCTCGGGAATGAGCAGTTCTTC CASSYSSEPAGLGNEQFF
. TRBJ2-3 TRBV7-9 TRBD2 TGTGCCAGCAGCATTAGACGTAGCGGGGGGGCACATACGCAGTATTTT CASSIRRSGGAHTQYF
. TRBJ2-3 TRBV9 . TGTGCCAGCAGCGTAGGGCCAGCGTTTGTAACAGATACGCAGTATTTT CASSVGPAFVTDTQYF
. TRBJ1-3 TRBV28 . TGTGCCAGCAGTTTAATCTCCCCGGGGGCTGGAAACACCATATATTTT CASSLISPGAGNTIYF
once TRBJ1-3 TRBV6-1 . TGTGCCAGCAGTGACGGGAGTTCGGGAAACACCATATATTTT CASSDGSSGNTIYF
. TRBJ2-7 TRBV28 . TGTGCCAGCAGTTTATTGGGAGGGGGGACGGGGGACGAGCAGTACTTC CASSLLGGGTGDEQYF
. TRBJ2-1 TRBV24-1 TRBD1 TGTGCCACCAGTGAAGAACTCGGGACAGGGGTCGAGCAGTTCTTC CATSEELGTGVEQFF
. TRBJ2-4 TRBV4-1 . . CASSPTSGQRGPIIQYF
. TRBJ1-1 TRBV6-5 . TGTGCCAGCAGCTTACAGGGAAACGGTGAAGCTTTCTTT CASSLQGNGEAFF
. TRBJ2-3 TRBV27 . TGTGCCAGCGGATCGTTGGGCCCCCCTAGCACAGATACGCAGTATTTT CASGSLGPPSTDTQYF
. TRBJ1-4 TRBV28 . TGTGCCACCGGAGTAATTGAAAAACTGTTTTTT CATGVIEKLFF
. TRBJ2-5 TRBV6-6 TRBD2 TGTGCCAGCAGTCAACAGCGGGGGGGCATTCAAGAGACCCAGTACTTC CASSQQRGGIQETQYF
once TRBJ2-3 TRBV19 TRBD1 TGTGCCAGTAGTAAGACAGGGGGCGCAGGCACAGATACGCAGTATTTT CASSKTGGAGTDTQYF
. TRBJ1-6 TRBV7-9 TRBD1 TGTGCCAGCAGCTTTAGGACAGGGGCAGATAATTCACCCCTCCACTTT CASSFRTGADNSPLHF
. TRBJ2-1 TRBV4-1 TRBD1 TGCGCCAGCAGCAAAAGAAGGGACAGAGACAATGAGCAGTTCTTC CASSKRRDRDNEQFF
. TRBJ1-2 TRBV7-9 . TGTGCCAGCAGCCCTCGGGGGGAACAGGGAAACTATGGCTACACCTTC CASSPRGEQGNYGYTF
. TRBJ2-2 TRBV21-1 . TGTGCCAGCAGCCCAATATTTGCGGGGGGACGGGAAGGTACCGGGGAGCTGTTTTTT CASSPIFAGGREGTGELFF
. TRBJ2-2 TRBV4-2 TRBD2 TGTGCCAGCAGCCAACCAACTAGCGGGAGTATTAACGGGGAGCTGTTTTTT CASSQPTSGSINGELFF
. TRBJ1-6 TRBV7-8 TRBD1 TGTGCCAGCAGCCCCCACAGGGGAAAGAATAATTCACCCCTCCACTTT CASSPHRGKNNSPLHF
. TRBJ2-1 TRBV28 TRBD2 TGTGCCAGCAGTTTATGGTCTAGCGGGAACAAGGAGCAGTTCTTC CASSLWSSGNKEQFF
. TRBJ2-5 TRBV4-3 . TGCGCCAGCAGCCAAGGTCCCGGAGAGACCCAGTACTTC CASSQGPGETQYF
once TRBJ1-5 TRBV19 TRBD1 TGTGCCAGTAGGTGGACAGGCGACAATCAGCCCCAGCATTTT CASRWTGDNQPQHF
. TRBJ1-6 TRBV7-9 . TGTGCCAGCAGCTTGGAATTACAGGGACCCCCCAATTCACCCCTCCACTTT CASSLELQGPPNSPLHF
. TRBJ2-7 TRBV28 TRBD1 TGTGCCAGCAGTTCACCGGGACAGGGGTTGTACGAGCAGTACTTC CASSSPGQGLYEQYF
. TRBJ1-3 TRBV10-3 . TGTGCCATCAGTGAGCCTTCCCCACAGTATGGAAACACCATATATTTT CAISEPSPQYGNTIYF
. TRBJ2-1 TRBV12-3/TRBV12-4 . TGTGCCAGCAGGGGAGCCAACAATGAGCAGTTCTTC CASRGANNEQFF
. TRBJ2-7 TRBV28 TRBD2 TGTGCCAGCAGTTCACTAGCGGGAGCAAGTTCCTACGAGCAGTACTTC CASSSLAGASSYEQYF
. TRBJ1-1 TRBV28 TRBD1 TGTGCCAGCAGCCCATCCGGGACAGGGTTTGAAGCTTTCTTT CASSPSGTGFEAFF
. TRBJ2-7 TRBV11-2 . TGTGCCAGCAGCTTATGGGGCGGCTCCTACGAGCAGTACTTC CASSLWGGSYEQYF
. TRBJ1-4 TRBV7-9 . TGTGCCAGCAGCTTAGTGTCCAGGGTCGTTGTCCGTAATGAAAAACTGTTTTTT CASSLVSRVVVRNEKLFF
once TRBJ1-1 TRBV11-2 . TGTGCCAGCAGCTTAGAGGGCAGTGGGTGGAACACTGAAGCTTTCTTT CASSLEGSGWNTEAFF
. TRBJ1-5 TRBV7-2 . TGTGCCAGCAGCCGCGAAAGAAATCAGCCCCAGCATTTT CASSRERNQPQHF
. TRBJ1-2 TRBV30 TRBD1 TGTGCCTGGAATCGACAGGGTAATGGCTACACCTTC CAWNRQGNGYTF